This TCR beta chain was identified in a study of blood T cells in healthy people across ages. Study-wide points: It was the long-lived donors that had more naive CD4+ cells and higher diversity than aged donors.

Then a second PCR, running roughly 7 to 11 cycles, was carried out with a sample-barcoded 5' primer and a J-beta primer mix. Each cDNA molecule, via a template-switch adaptor with 12 random nucleotides, was tagged. TCRdb re-analysed the 5' RACE reads in MiXCR, keeping a single row per CDR3 protein. This sample yields about 570,000 distinct CDR3 sequences, of which 27% are seen a single time; roughly 18% belongs to the top ten. This clonotype appeared once. Its antigen remains unidentified. The CDR3 runs 16 residues. Germline V gene sequence: CDR1 SGHTA, CDR2 FQGNSA. The V gene end was trimmed by 5 bases and the J gene end by 7 bases; junction bases not matched to a gene: 10. Those donating, healthy Caucasian individuals from Russia, were aged roughly 6 to 95. The total RNA that was extracted per sample amounted to at least 5.5 micrograms.

The TCR originated in a woman aged 70-85 years in good health. The sample taken for sequencing was blood. J is TRBJ2-1 and V is TRBV7-2; 11 positions agree with TRBD2. In DNA, the CDR3 is TGTGCCAGCAGCACCTTTAGCGGGGGGGCCGAGAATGAGCAGTTCTTC. As protein: CASSTFSGGAENEQFF.